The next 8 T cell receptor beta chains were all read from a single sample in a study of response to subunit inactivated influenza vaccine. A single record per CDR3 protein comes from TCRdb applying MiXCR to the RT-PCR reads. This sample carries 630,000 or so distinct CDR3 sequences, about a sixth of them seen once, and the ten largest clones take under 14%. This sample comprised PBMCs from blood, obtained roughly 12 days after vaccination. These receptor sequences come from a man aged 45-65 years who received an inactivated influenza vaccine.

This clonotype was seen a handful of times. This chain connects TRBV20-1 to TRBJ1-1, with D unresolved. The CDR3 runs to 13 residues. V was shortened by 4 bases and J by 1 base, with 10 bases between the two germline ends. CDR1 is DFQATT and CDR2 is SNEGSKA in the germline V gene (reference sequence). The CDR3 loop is CSAKVRTNTEAFF. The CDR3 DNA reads TGCAGTGCTAAGGTGCGGACGAACACTGAAGCTTTCTTT.

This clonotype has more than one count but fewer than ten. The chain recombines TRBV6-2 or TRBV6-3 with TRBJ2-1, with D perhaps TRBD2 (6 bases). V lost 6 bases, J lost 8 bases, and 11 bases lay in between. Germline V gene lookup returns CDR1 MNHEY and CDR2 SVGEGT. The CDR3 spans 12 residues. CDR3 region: CASRAWGDEQFF. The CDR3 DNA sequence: TGTGCCAGCAGGGCTTGGGGGGATGAGCAGTTCTTC.

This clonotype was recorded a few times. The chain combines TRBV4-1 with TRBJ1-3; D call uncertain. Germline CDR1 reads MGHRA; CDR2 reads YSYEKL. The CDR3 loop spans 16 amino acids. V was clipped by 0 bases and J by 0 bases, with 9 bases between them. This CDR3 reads CASSQDSVVSGNTIYF. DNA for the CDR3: TGCGCCAGCAGCCAAGATTCGGTCGTCTCTGGAAACACCATATATTTT.

CDR3 in DNA: TGCAGTGCTAGACCCGGTTTTAACTATGGCTACACCTTC. Its protein is CSARPGFNYGYTF. The V call is TRBV20-1, the J call TRBJ1-2, with D unresolved. The CDR3 runs 13 residues. Trimming took 2 bases from V and 1 from J, leaving 8 bases between them. The V gene's germline CDR1 is DFQATT and CDR2 SNEGSKA (reference sequence).

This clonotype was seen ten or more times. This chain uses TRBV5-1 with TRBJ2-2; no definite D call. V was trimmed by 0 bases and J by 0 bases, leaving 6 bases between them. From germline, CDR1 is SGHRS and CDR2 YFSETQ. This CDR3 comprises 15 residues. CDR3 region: CASSLGNANTGELFF. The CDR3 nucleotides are TGCGCCAGCAGCTTGGGGAACGCGAACACCGGGGAGCTGTTTTTT.

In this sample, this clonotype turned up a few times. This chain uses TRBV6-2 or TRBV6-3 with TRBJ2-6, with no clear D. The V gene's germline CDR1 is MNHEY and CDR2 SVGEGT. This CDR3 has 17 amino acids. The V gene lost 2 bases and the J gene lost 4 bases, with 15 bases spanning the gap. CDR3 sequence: CASSYQRRTSGANVLTF. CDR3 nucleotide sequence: TGTGCCAGCAGTTACCAGAGGAGAACATCAGGGGCCAACGTCCTGACTTTC.

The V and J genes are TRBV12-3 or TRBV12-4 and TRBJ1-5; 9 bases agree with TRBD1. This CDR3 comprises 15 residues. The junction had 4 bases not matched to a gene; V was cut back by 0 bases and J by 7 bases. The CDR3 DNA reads TGTGCCAGCAGTTTAGCGGGACAGGGATGGCAGCCCCAGCATTTT. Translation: CASSLAGQGWQPQHF.

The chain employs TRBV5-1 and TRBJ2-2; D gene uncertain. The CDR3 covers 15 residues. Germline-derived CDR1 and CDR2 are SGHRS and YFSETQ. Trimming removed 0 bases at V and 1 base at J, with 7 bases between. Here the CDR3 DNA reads TGCGCCAGCAGCTTGGACTGGGGGAACACCGGGGAGCTGTTTTTT. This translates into CASSLDWGNTGELFF. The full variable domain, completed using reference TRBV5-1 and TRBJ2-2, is KAGVTQTPRYLIKTRGQQVTLSCSPISGHRSVSWYQQTPGQGLQFLFEYFSETQRNKGNFPGRFSGRQFSNSRSEMNVSTLELGDSALYLCASSLDWGNTGELFFGEGSRLTVL.